This TCR beta chain was profiled in a study of shared clonotypes between healthy human individuals. About this clone itself: What it binds is unknown.

Study results and limitations: Researchers sampled blood only, noting tissue repertoires likely differ. Donor clonotype sharing was expected to depend on sequencing depth.

For each subset, genomic DNA was distributed in equal portions over several immunoSEQ plates. Sequencing was performed with immunoSEQ multiplex PCR; in TCRdb, only in-frame clones are kept and a portion is missing. The table lists 490,000 or so clones, 65% to 80% of them singletons. Germline V gene sequence: CDR1 SGHTA, CDR2 FQGNSA. The CDR3 loop spans 16 amino acids. The germline V and J ends were trimmed by 0 bases and 1 base, with 13 bases remaining between them. Sequenced input: PBMCs. The clonotype was recovered from a woman in her 40s in good health. Some clones in this sample may be carry-over from other donors' samples. The chain couples TRBV7-2 to TRBJ2-7; maybe TRBD2 (6 bases). The CDR3 spells CASSLAPGLLSYEQYF. CDR3 DNA sequence: TGTGCCAGCAGCTTAGCACCGGGACTCCTATCCTACGAGCAGTACTTC.